The present entry profiles one TCR beta chain with its context. The source of the sample is a study of cytomegalovirus exposure and HLA in healthy donors. Produced via immunoSEQ multiplex PCR; TCRdb's table is partial and in-frame only. The sample carries over 200,000 clones, over 75% recorded once. The CDR3 sequence is 16 residues long. From germline, CDR1 is WNHNN and CDR2 SYGVQD (reference sequence). V trimming: 4 bases; J trimming: 0 bases; junction bases outside the gene matches: 5. The chain is built from TRBV10-1 and TRBJ2-7, with 11 bases that match TRBD2. The sample consisted of PBMCs. This sequence originates from a woman between 18 and 29 years old in good health and CMV-seropositive. CDR3 protein: CASSGLTSGSSYEQYF. The CDR3 nucleotides are TGCGCCAGCAGTGGCCTTACTAGCGGGAGCTCCTACGAGCAGTACTTC.